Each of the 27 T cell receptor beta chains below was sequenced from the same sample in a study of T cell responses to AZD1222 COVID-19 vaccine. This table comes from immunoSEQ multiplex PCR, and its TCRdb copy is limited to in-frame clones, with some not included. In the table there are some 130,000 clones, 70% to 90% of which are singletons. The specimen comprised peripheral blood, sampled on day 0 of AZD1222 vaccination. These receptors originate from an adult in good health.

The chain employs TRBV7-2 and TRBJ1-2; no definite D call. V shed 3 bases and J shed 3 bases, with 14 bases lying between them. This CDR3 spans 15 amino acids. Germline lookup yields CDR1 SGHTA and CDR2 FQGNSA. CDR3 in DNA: TGTGCCAGCAGCTTTAGGGAGAGTGGGGACTATGGCTACACCTTC. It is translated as CASSFRESGDYGYTF. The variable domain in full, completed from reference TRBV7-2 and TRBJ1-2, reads GAGVSQSPSNKVTEKGKDVELRCDPISGHTALYWYRQSLGQGLEFLIYFQGNSAPDKSGLPSDRFSAERTGGSVSTLTIQRTQQEDSAVYLCASSFRESGDYGYTFGSGTRLTVV.

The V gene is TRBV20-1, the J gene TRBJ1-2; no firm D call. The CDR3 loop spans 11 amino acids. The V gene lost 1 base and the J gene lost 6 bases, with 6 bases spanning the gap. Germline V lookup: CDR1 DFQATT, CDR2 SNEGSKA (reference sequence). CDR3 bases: TGCAGTGCTAGAGTAGGGAATGGCTACACCTTC. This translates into CSARVGNGYTF.

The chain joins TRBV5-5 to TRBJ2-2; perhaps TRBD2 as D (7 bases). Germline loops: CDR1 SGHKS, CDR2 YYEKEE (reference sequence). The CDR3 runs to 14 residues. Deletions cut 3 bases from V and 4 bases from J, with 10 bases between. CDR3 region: CASSWEGGTGELFF. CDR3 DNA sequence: TGTGCCAGCAGCTGGGAGGGGGGCACCGGGGAGCTGTTTTTT.

The CDR3 region has the DNA TGTGCCAGCAGCCTCCTGGGAGAGACCCAGTACTTC. Its translation is CASSLLGETQYF. This rearrangement joins TRBV3-1 (or the pseudogene TRBV3-2) to TRBJ2-5; D ambiguous. CDR3 length equals 12 residues. Germline V gene sequence: CDR1 LGHDT, CDR2 YNNKEL (reference sequence). Trimming took 4 bases from V and 4 from J, leaving 7 bases between them.

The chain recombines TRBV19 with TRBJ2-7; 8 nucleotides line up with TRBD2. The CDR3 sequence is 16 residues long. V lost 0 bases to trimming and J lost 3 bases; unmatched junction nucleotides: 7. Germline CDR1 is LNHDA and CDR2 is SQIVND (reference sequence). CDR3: CASSIDGTSGIYEQYF. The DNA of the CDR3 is TGTGCCAGTAGTATAGATGGTACTAGCGGTATCTACGAGCAGTACTTC. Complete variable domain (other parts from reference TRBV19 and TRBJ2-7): DGGITQSPKYLFRKEGQNVTLSCEQNLNHDAMYWYRQDPGQGLRLIYYSQIVNDFQKGDIAEGYSVSREKKESFPLTVTSAQKNPTAFYLCASSIDGTSGIYEQYFGPGTRLTVT.

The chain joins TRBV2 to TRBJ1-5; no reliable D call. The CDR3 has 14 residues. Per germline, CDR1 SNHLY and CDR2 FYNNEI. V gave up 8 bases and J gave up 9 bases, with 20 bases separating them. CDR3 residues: CASSPASGNMPQHF. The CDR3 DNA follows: TGTGCCAGCTCACCGGCCTCCGGTAACATGCCCCAGCATTTT.

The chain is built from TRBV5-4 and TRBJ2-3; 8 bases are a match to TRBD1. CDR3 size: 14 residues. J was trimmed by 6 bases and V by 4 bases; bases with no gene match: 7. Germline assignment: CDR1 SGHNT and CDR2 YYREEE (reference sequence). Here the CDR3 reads CASSIWDRIDTQYF. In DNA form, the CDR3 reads TGTGCCAGCAGCATCTGGGACAGGATCGATACGCAGTATTTT. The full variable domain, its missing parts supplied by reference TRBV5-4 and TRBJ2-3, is ETGVTQSPTHLIKTRGQQVTLRCSSQSGHNTVSWYQQALGQGPQFIFQYYREEENGRGNFPPRFSGLQFPNYSSELNVNALELDDSALYLCASSIWDRIDTQYFGPGTRLTVL.

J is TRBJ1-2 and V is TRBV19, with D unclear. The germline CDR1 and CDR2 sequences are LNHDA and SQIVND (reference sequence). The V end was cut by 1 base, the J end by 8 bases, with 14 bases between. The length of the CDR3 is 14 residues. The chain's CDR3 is CASSIAPRTGGYTF. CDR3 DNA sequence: TGTGCCAGTAGTATAGCCCCGAGGACGGGCGGCTACACCTTC.

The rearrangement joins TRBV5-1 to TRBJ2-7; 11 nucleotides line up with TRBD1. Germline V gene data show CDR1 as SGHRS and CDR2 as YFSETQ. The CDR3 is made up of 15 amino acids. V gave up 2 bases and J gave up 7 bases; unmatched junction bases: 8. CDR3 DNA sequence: TGCGCCAGCAGCTTTTGGGACAGGGGGTCGGGGGAGCAGTACTTC. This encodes CASSFWDRGSGEQYF.

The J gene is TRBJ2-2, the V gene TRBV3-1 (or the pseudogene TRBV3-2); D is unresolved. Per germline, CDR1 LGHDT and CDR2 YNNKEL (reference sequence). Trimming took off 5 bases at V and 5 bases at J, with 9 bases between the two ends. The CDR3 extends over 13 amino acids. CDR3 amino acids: CASSSHETGELFF. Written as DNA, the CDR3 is TGTGCCAGCAGCTCCCATGAGACCGGGGAGCTGTTTTTT.

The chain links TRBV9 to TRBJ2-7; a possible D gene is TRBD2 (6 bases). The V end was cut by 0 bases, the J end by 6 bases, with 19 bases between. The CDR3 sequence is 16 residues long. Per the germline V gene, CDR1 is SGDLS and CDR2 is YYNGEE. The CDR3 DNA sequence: TGTGCCAGCAGCGTAGCTGTCGGGGGTCCCTTCTCCGAGCAGTACTTC. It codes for CASSVAVGGPFSEQYF.

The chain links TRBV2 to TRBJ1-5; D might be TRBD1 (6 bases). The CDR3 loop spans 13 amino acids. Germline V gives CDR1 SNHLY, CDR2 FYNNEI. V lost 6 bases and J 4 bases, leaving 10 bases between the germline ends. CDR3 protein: CASRRDTNQPQHF. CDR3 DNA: TGTGCCAGCAGACGGGACACGAATCAGCCCCAGCATTTT.

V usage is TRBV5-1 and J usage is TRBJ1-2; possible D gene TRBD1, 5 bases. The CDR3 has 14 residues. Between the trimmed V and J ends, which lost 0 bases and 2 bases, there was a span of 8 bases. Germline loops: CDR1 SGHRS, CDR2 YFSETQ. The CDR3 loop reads CASSLVTANYGYTF. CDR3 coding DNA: TGCGCCAGCAGCTTGGTGACAGCCAACTATGGCTACACCTTC.

The CDR3 DNA reads as TGTGCCAGTTTTTCGAACAGGGGGCGCGAGCAGTACTTC. It codes for CASFSNRGREQYF. This chain joins TRBV28 and TRBJ2-7; TRBD1 matches 9 bases. Germline CDR1 is MDHEN and CDR2 is SYDVKM. The CDR3 runs 13 residues. V dropped 9 bases and J dropped 6; count of bases not matched to a gene: 9.

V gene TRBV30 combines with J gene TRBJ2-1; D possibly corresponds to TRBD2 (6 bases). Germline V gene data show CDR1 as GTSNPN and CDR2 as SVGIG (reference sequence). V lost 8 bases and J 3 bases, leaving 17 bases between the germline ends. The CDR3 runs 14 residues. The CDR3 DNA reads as TGTGCCGGACGGGGAGGAGAGGGCTACAATGAGCAGTTCTTC. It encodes CAGRGGEGYNEQFF.

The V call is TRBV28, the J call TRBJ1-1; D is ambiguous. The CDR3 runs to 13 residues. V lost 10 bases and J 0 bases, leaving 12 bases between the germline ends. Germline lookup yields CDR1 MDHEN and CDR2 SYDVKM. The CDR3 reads CATTPAVNTEAFF. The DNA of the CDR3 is TGTGCCACCACTCCCGCGGTGAACACTGAAGCTTTCTTT. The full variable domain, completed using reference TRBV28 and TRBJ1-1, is DVKVTQSSRYLVKRTGEKVFLECVQDMDHENMFWYRQDPGLGLRLIYFSYDVKMKEKGDIPEGYSVSREKKERFSLILESASTNQTSMYLCATTPAVNTEAFFGQGTRLTVV.

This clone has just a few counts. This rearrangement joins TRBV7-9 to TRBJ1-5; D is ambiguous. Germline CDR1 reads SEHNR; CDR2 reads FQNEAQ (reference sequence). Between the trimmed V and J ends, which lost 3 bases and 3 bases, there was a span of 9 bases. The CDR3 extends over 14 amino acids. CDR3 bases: TGTGCCAGCAGCTTTGGGTTTTCCAATCAGCCCCAGCATTTT. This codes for CASSFGFSNQPQHF. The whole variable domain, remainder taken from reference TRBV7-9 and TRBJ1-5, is DTGVSQNPRHKITKRGQNVTFRCDPISEHNRLYWYRQTLGQGPEFLTYFQNEAQLEKSRLLSDRFSAERPKGSFSTLEIQRTEQGDSAMYLCASSFGFSNQPQHFGDGTRLSIL.

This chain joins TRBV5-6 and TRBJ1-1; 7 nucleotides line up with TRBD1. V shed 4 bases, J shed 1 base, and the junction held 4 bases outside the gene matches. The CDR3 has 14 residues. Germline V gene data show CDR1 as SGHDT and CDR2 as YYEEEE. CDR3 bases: TGTGCCAGCAGCATACGGGACAGGAACACTGAAGCTTTCTTT. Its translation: CASSIRDRNTEAFF.

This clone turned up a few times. In DNA, the CDR3 is TGCAGCGTTCTAGGGGACAGAGAAAATCAGCCCCAGCATTTT. As protein: CSVLGDRENQPQHF. The chain combines TRBV29-1 with TRBJ1-5; 7 bases line up with TRBD1. The CDR3 sequence is 14 residues long. The V gene's germline CDR1 is SQVTM and CDR2 ANQGSEA. V lost 5 bases to trimming and J lost 4 bases; unmatched junction nucleotides: 8.

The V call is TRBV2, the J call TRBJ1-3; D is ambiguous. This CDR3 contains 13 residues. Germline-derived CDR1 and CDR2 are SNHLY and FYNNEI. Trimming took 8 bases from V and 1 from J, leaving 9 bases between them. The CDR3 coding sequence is TGTGCCAGCGGACCGCTTTCTGGAAACACCATATATTTT. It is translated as CASGPLSGNTIYF.

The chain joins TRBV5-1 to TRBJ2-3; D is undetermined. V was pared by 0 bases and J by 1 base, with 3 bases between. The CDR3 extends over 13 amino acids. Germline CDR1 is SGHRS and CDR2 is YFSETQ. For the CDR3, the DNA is TGCGCCAGCAGCTTGGAGGGCACAGATACGCAGTATTTT. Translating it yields CASSLEGTDTQYF.

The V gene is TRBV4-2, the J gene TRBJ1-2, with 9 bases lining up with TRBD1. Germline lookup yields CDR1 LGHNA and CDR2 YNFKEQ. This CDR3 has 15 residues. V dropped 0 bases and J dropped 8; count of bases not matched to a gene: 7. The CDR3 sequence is CASSQEVGTGGGYTF. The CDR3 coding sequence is TGTGCCAGCAGCCAAGAAGTAGGTACAGGGGGCGGCTACACCTTC.

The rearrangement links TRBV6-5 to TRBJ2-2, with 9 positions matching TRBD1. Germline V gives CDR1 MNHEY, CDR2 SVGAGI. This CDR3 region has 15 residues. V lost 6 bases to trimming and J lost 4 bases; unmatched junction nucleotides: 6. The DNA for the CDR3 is TGTGCCAGCAGCGTACAGGGGGCGAGCACCGGGGAGCTGTTTTTT. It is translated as CASSVQGASTGELFF.

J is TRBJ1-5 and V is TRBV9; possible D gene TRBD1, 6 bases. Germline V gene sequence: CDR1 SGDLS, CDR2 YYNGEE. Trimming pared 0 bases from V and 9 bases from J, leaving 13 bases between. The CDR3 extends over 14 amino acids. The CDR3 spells CASSVDGVGGPQHF. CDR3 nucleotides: TGTGCCAGCAGCGTAGACGGCGTAGGGGGGCCCCAGCATTTT.

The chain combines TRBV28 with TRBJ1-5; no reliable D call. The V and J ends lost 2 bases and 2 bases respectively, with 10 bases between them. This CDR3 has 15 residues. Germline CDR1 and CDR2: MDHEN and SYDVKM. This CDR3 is CASSLGMWGNQPQHF. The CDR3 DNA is TGTGCCAGCAGTTTAGGCATGTGGGGCAATCAGCCCCAGCATTTT.

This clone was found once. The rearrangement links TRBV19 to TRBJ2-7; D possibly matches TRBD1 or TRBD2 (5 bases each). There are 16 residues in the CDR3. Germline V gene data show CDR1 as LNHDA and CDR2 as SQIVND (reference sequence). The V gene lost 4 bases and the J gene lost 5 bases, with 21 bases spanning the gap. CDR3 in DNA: TGTGCCAGTAGTACACGGGACGGAGTACTCCTAAACGAGCAGTACTTC. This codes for CASSTRDGVLLNEQYF.

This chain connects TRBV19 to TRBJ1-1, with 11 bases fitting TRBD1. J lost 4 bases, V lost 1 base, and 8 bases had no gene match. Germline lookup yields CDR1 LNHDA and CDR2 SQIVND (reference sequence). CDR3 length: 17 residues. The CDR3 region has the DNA TGTGCCAGTAGTATAGGGGGGACAGGGGGAGGATCCACTGAAGCTTTCTTT. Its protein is CASSIGGTGGGSTEAFF.